Listed here are 12 T cell receptor beta chains from one sample, sequenced in a study of T-cell reconstitution after alpha-beta-depleted transplantation in children. Unique molecular identifiers were used to barcode this TCRbeta library. TCRdb reanalysed the PCR reads using MiXCR and keeps one entry per CDR3 protein. Of 450,000 to 600,000 distinct CDR3 sequences detected, roughly 10% appear once; the ten largest clones hold approximately 2%. The sample consisted of PBMCs, taken before TCRalphabeta/CD19-depleted stem cell transplant. These receptor sequences come from a child aged 2-9 years with inherited bone marrow failure, due to receive a stem cell transplant.

The sample holds many counts of this clonotype. The chain uses TRBV7-8 and TRBJ2-3; 9 nucleotides align to TRBD2. Germline V gene data show CDR1 as SGHVS and CDR2 as FQNEAQ. The V segment lost 5 bases and the J segment 0 bases; nucleotides outside the gene matches: 6. This CDR3 is 16 amino acids long. This CDR3 reads CASSPGTSSSTDTQYF. The CDR3 DNA reads as TGTGCCAGCAGCCCTGGGACTAGCTCTAGCACAGATACGCAGTATTTT.

The sample holds many counts of this clonotype. The V call is TRBV7-9, the J call TRBJ1-1, with 7 nucleotides matching TRBD1. V was clipped by 2 bases and J by 10 bases; unmatched bases: 4. Germline-derived CDR1 and CDR2 are SEHNR and FQNEAQ (reference sequence). The CDR3 spans 12 residues. CDR3 sequence reads: CASSLRGHRAFF. The DNA for the CDR3 is TGTGCCAGCAGCTTAAGGGGGCACCGAGCTTTCTTT. Using reference TRBV7-9 and TRBJ1-1 for the parts outside the CDR3, the full variable domain is DTGVSQNPRHKITKRGQNVTFRCDPISEHNRLYWYRQTLGQGPEFLTYFQNEAQLEKSRLLSDRFSAERPKGSFSTLEIQRTEQGDSAMYLCASSLRGHRAFFGQGTRLTVV.

This clonotype came up many times. The chain recombines TRBV20-1 with TRBJ2-7; TRBD2 might be the D (5 bases). Trimming took 8 bases from V and 1 from J, leaving 12 bases between them. The CDR3 has 12 amino acids. Germline CDR1 is DFQATT and CDR2 is SNEGSKA (reference sequence). In DNA form, the CDR3 reads TGCAGTTCGGAGGTCGAATCCTACGAGCAGTACTTC. Its protein product is CSSEVESYEQYF.

This clonotype was seen repeatedly, ten times or more. The junction does not match germline at one end; this may be a read error. The CDR3 DNA follows: TGTGCCAGCAGCTTAGGCGGGAGCTCCTACAATGAGCAGTTCTTC. Translating gives CASSLGGSSYNEQFF. The chain carries TRBV5-1 and TRBJ2-1; the match to TRBD2 covers 7 bases. Germline V gives CDR1 SGHRS, CDR2 YFSETQ. This CDR3 region has 15 residues.

This clonotype was observed a few times. This chain connects TRBV11-2 to TRBJ1-1; no definite D call. In germline, CDR1 is SGHAT, CDR2 FQNNGV. The V end was cut by 5 bases, the J end by 2 bases, with 18 bases between. CDR3 length equals 16 residues. CDR3 region: CASSPSPPSINTEAFF. The CDR3 region has the DNA TGTGCCAGCAGCCCTAGCCCCCCGAGTATAAACACTGAAGCTTTCTTT.

A remark on this clonotype: The conserved phenylalanine or tryptophan normally closing the CDR3 is absent here, so this likely arose from a read error. This sequence joins TRBV3-1 and TRBJ2-7; D not resolved. CDR1 is LGHDT, CDR2 YNNKEL, per germline (reference sequence). This CDR3 contains 11 residues. V lost 3 bases, J lost 5 bases, and 5 bases lay in between. The CDR3 reads CASSHGDEQYS. The CDR3, as DNA: TGTGCCAGCAGCCACGGCGACGAGCAGTACTCC.

This clonotype has ten or more counts. The chain combines TRBV29-1 with TRBJ2-1; 11 nucleotides align to TRBD2. The V segment lost 2 bases and the J segment 2 bases; nucleotides outside the gene matches: 8. The CDR3 loop spans 17 amino acids. Germline-derived CDR1 and CDR2 are SQVTM and ANQGSEA. This CDR3 is CSVESLAGGNPYNEQFF. CDR3 bases: TGCAGCGTTGAATCCCTAGCGGGAGGCAATCCCTACAATGAGCAGTTCTTC.

This clonotype has at least ten counts. The rearrangement joins TRBV15 to TRBJ2-5; D unclear. This CDR3 comprises 15 residues. Trimming pared 1 base from V and 0 bases from J, leaving 9 bases between. Germline CDR1 reads LNHNV; CDR2 reads YYDKDF (reference sequence). The CDR3 coding sequence is TGTGCCACCAGCAGAGTTGGGCAGAACCAAGAGACCCAGTACTTC. As protein: CATSRVGQNQETQYF.

The chain is built from TRBV15 and TRBJ2-1, with D possibly being TRBD1 or TRBD2 (5 bases each). Trimming removed 5 bases at V and 3 bases at J, with 14 bases between. Germline V lookup: CDR1 LNHNV, CDR2 YYDKDF (reference sequence). This CDR3 contains 15 residues. The DNA of the CDR3 is TGTGCCACCAGCGGCAGAGGGGACCACTACAATGAGCAGTTCTTC. It translates to CATSGRGDHYNEQFF.

This clonotype showed up many times. DNA of the CDR3: TGTGCCAGCAGTTTCGGACTAGCGGAGATCGCGAACACCGGGGAGCTGTTTTTT. It codes for CASSFGLAEIANTGELFF. V usage is TRBV6-5 and J usage is TRBJ2-2, with 10 bases matching TRBD2. Unmatched junction bases numbered 8, after V lost 4 bases and J lost 0 bases. CDR1 is MNHEY, CDR2 SVGAGI, per germline. CDR3 length: 18 residues.

This clonotype was detected ten times or more. V is TRBV20-1 and J is TRBJ2-3; TRBD2 matches 8 bases. CDR1 and CDR2 from the germline V gene are DFQATT and SNEGSKA (reference sequence). The CDR3 covers 14 residues. The J segment lost 4 bases and the V segment lost 1 base, leaving 4 bases of the junction unmatched. CDR3 loop: CSARGTSRPDTQYF. The CDR3 DNA reads as TGCAGTGCTAGAGGGACTAGCCGCCCAGATACGCAGTATTTT.

The gene calls are TRBV19 and TRBJ2-1, with no clear D. V lost 1 base to trimming and J lost 10 bases, with 5 bases between them. CDR3 size: 11 residues. In germline, CDR1 is LNHDA, CDR2 SQIVND (reference sequence). The CDR3 sequence: CASSIVGEQFF. The CDR3 DNA reads TGTGCCAGTAGTATAGTGGGGGAGCAGTTCTTC.